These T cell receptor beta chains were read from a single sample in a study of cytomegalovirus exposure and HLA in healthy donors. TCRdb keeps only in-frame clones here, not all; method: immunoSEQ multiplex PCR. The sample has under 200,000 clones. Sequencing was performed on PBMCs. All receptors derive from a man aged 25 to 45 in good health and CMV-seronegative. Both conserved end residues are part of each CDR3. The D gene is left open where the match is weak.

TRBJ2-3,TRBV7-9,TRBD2,TGTGCCAGCAGCTCCAGGACGGGACTAGTCACAGATACGCAGTATTTT,CASSSRTGLVTDTQYF
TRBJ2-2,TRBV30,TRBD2,TGTGCCTGGGGGTTACCGGGACTAGCGGGAGGAAGTACCGGGGAGCTGTTTTTT,CAWGLPGLAGGSTGELFF
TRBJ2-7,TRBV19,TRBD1,TGTGCCAGTAGTGCCGGGACAGGCCTCTACGAGCAGTACTTC,CASSAGTGLYEQYF
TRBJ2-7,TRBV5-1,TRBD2,TGCGCCAGCAGCTCCCAAACGGGACTAGCCTACGAGCAGTACTTC,CASSSQTGLAYEQYF
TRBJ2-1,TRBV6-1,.,TGTGCCAGCAGTGGGACTCGCTACAATGAGCAGTTCTTC,CASSGTRYNEQFF
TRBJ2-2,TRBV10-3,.,TGTGCCATCAGTTCGACAGAGATGAACACCGGGGAGCTGTTTTTT,CAISSTEMNTGELFF
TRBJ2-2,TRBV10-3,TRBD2,TGTGCCATCAGTGATTTCAGCGGGAGTTACGGCGGGGAGCTGTTTTTT,CAISDFSGSYGGELFF
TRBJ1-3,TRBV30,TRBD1,TGTGCCTGGACGGGACAGGGGGCCTTACACCTCTCTGGAAACACCATATATTTT,CAWTGQGALHLSGNTIYF
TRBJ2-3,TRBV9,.,TGTGCCAGCAGCCTCGGGGTTGAAGATACGCAGTATTTT,CASSLGVEDTQYF
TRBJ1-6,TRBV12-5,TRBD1,TGTGCTAGTGGTTTGGGACAGGGGGCAAGTTCACCCCTCCACTTT,CASGLGQGASSPLHF
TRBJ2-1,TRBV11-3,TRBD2,TGTACCAGCAGCTCGCTCGGACTAGCGGGATATAATGAGCAGTTCTTC,CTSSSLGLAGYNEQFF
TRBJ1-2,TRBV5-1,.,TGCGCCAGCAGCTTGGCCTCAGCTAACTATGGCTACACCTTC,CASSLASANYGYTF
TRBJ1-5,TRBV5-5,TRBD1,TGTGCCAGCAGCTCGGGACAGGGCCCTCAAGAGCCCCAGCATTTT,CASSSGQGPQEPQHF
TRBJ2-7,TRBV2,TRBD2,TGTGCCAGCAGTGAGCGTGACGGGAGGGCCTACGAGCAGTACTTC,CASSERDGRAYEQYF
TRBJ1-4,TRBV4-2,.,TGTGCCAGCAGCCAACAACCCCTTCGGGGGGCGGGTGAAAAACTGTTTTTT,CASSQQPLRGAGEKLFF
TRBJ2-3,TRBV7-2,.,TGTGCCAGCGCAGCGGGACACACAGATACGCAGTATTTT,CASAAGHTDTQYF
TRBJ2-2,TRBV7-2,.,TGTGCCAGCAGCTTCATCCTGAACTCCGGGGAGCTGTTTTTT,CASSFILNSGELFF
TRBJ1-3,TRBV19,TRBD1,TGTGCCAGTAAAGGACCCCTTTTGGGGACAGTCTCTGGAAACACCATATATTTT,CASKGPLLGTVSGNTIYF
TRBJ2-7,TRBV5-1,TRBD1,TGCGCCAGCAGCTTTGGGACAGGGGGCAACTACGAGCAGTACTTC,CASSFGTGGNYEQYF
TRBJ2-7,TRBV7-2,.,TGTGCCAGCAGCTTGAGGGGGGGCGTCGATACCTACGAGCAGTACTTC,CASSLRGGVDTYEQYF
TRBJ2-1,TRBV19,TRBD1,TGTGCCAGTAGTATAGATCTCGGACAGGGTGCGAATGAGCAGTTCTTC,CASSIDLGQGANEQFF
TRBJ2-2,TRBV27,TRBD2,TGTGCCAGCAGTTCAGGACTAGCGGGGACCGGGGAGCTGTTTTTT,CASSSGLAGTGELFF
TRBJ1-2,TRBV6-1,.,TGTGCCAGCAGTGAAGCAGGGGCTAGCTACACCTTC,CASSEAGASYTF
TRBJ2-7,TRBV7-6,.,TGTGCCAGCAGCTTAGGAGCGGGTACCCATCCCTACGAGCAGTACTTC,CASSLGAGTHPYEQYF
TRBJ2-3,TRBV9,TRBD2,TGTGCCAGCAGCGTCAGACTAGCGGGGGGTGGAGATACGCAGTATTTT,CASSVRLAGGGDTQYF
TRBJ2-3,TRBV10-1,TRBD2,TGCGCCAGCAGTGGCGGGGGGCTCTACTCAGATACGCAGTATTTT,CASSGGGLYSDTQYF
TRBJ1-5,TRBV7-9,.,TGTGCCAGCAGCTTAGATGTCAGTCAGCCCCAGCATTTT,CASSLDVSQPQHF
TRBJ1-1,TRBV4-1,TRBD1,TGCGCCAGCAGCCCAGGACAGGGGGCTCTCTTCACTGAAGCTTTCTTT,CASSPGQGALFTEAFF
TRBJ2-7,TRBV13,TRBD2,TGTGCCAGCAGCCAGCCCTTTAGAAGCGGGAGCTCCTACGAGCAGTACTTC,CASSQPFRSGSSYEQYF
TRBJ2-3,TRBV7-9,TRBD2,TGTGCCAGCAGCTTAGTAGTAACTAGCGACACAGATACGCAGTATTTT,CASSLVVTSDTDTQYF
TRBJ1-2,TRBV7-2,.,TGTGCCAGCAGCTTAGCGCAGACCGGGTTTGGCTACACCTTC,CASSLAQTGFGYTF
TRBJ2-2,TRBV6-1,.,TGTGCCAGCGGGGGAAACAGGGCCACCGGGGAGCTGTTTTTT,CASGGNRATGELFF
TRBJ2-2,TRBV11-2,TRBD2,TGTGCCAGCAGCTATGCCCCGGGAAGCGGGAGGGCCCTTACCGGGGAGCTGTTTTTT,CASSYAPGSGRALTGELFF
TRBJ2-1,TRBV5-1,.,TGCGCCAGCAGCTTCGGGAGTACCTCCAACAATGAGCAGTTCTTC,CASSFGSTSNNEQFF
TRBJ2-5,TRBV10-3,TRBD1,TGTGCCTCCCGGGACAGGGAATTAGAGTTGGAAGAGACCCAGTACTTC,CASRDRELELEETQYF
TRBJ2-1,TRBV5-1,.,TGCGCCAGCAGCGGGCAGCAAGGCAATGAGCAGTTCTTC,CASSGQQGNEQFF
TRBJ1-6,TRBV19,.,TGTGCCAGTAGTATCATGGCAGATAATTCACCCCTCCACTTT,CASSIMADNSPLHF
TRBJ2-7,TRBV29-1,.,TGCAGCGTACGGACTTCCTGGAGCTCCTACGAGCAGTACTTC,CSVRTSWSSYEQYF
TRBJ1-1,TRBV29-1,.,TGCAGCGTTCTCGGCCAGGGAAGAGAAGCTTTCTTT,CSVLGQGREAFF
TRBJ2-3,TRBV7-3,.,TGTGCCAGCAGCTACCGCGCAGATACGCAGTATTTT,CASSYRADTQYF
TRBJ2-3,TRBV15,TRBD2,TGTGCCACCAGCAGAGAGGCTAGCGGGGTGATTGGTACGCAGTATTTT,CATSREASGVIGTQYF
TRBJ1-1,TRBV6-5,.,TGTGCCAGCAGTTACTCGGTGAGGAACACTGAAGCTTTCTTT,CASSYSVRNTEAFF
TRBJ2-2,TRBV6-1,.,TGCGCCAGCAGTGAAGTGGGACTGGGAAACACCGGGGAGCTGTTTTTT,CASSEVGLGNTGELFF
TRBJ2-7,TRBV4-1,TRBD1,TGCGCCAGCAGCCAAGATTGGGGGACAGGGGCCTCCGAGCAGTACTTC,CASSQDWGTGASEQYF
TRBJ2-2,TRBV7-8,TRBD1,TGTGCCAGCACTGTACAGGGGTTCGGCGGGGAGCTGTTTTTT,CASTVQGFGGELFF
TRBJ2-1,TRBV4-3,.,TGCGCCAGCAGCACGCGTTACAATGAGCAGTTCTTC,CASSTRYNEQFF
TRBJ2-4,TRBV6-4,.,TGTGCCAGCAGTGAGGCGGAGGGGTCTGGAAACATTCAGTACTTC,CASSEAEGSGNIQYF
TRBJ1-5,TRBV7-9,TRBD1,TGTGCCAGCAGCTTAAACGACAGGGGTAATCAGCCCCAGCATTTT,CASSLNDRGNQPQHF
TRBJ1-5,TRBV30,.,TGTGCCTGGGGCGCTACAGGGAATCAGCCCCAGCATTTT,CAWGATGNQPQHF
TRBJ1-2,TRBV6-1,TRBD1,TGTGCCAGCAGAAACGCAGGGGGCAGGGGGGGCTACACCTTC,CASRNAGGRGGYTF
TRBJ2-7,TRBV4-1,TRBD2,TGCGCCAGCAGCCAAAGAGAAAGCGGGGGGGATTACGAGCAGTACTTC,CASSQRESGGDYEQYF
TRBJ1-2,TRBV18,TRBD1,TGTACCAGCTCACCAGGTCCGACAGGGAACTATGGCTACACCTTC,CTSSPGPTGNYGYTF
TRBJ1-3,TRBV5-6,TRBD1,TGTGCCAGCAGCGACCCGGGACAGTCAACGGGCTCTGGAAACACCATATATTTT,CASSDPGQSTGSGNTIYF